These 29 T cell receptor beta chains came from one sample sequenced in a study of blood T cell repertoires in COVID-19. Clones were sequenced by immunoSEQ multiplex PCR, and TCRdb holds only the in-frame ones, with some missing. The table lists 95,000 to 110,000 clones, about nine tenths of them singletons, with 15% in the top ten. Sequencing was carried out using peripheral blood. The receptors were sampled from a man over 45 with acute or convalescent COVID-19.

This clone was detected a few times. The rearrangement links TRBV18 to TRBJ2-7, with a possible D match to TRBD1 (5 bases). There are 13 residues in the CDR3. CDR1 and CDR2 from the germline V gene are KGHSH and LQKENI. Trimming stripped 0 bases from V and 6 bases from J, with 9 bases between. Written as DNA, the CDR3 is TGTGCCAGCTCACCACCTCAGGGTGGCGAGCAGTACTTC. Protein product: CASSPPQGGEQYF.

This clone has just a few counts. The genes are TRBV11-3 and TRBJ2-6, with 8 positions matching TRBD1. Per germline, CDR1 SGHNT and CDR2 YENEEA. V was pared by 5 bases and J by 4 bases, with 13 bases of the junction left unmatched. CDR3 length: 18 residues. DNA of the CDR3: TGTGCCAGCAGCCCCCGACAGGGGCCCTCCTCAGGGGCCAACGTCCTGACTTTC. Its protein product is CASSPRQGPSSGANVLTF.

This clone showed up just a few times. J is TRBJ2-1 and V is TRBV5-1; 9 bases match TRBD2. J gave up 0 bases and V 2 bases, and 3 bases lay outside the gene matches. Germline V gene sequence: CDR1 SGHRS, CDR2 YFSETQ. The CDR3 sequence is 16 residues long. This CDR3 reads CASSFLSGSSYNEQFF. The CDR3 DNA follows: TGCGCCAGCAGCTTCCTTAGCGGGAGCTCCTACAATGAGCAGTTCTTC.

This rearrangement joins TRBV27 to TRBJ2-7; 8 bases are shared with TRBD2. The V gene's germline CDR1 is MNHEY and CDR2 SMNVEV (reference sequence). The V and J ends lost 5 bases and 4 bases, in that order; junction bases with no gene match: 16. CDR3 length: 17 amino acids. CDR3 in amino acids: CASSPRAAGASVYEQYF. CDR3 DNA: TGTGCCAGCAGTCCAAGGGCAGCGGGAGCGTCTGTTTACGAGCAGTACTTC.

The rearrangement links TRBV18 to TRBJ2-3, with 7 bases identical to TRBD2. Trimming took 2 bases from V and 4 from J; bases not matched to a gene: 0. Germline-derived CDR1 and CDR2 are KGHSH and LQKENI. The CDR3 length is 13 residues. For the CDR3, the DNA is TGTGCCAGCTCACCAGCGGGAGCAGATACGCAGTATTTT. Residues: CASSPAGADTQYF. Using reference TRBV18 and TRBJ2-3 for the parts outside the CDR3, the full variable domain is NAGVMQNPRHLVRRRGQEARLRCSPMKGHSHVYWYRQLPEEGLKFMVYLQKENIIDESGMPKERFSAEFPKEGPSILRIQQVVRGDSAAYFCASSPAGADTQYFGPGTRLTVL.

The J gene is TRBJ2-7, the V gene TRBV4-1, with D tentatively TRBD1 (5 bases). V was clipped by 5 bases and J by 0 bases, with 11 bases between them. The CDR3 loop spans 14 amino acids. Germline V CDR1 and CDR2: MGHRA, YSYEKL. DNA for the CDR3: TGCGCCAGCAGCATTTTTGGACACTCCTACGAGCAGTACTTC. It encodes CASSIFGHSYEQYF.

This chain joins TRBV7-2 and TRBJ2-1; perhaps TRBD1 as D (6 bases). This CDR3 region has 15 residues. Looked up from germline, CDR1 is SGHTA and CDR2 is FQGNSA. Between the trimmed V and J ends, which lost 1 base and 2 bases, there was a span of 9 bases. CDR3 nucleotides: TGTGCCAGCAGCTTAGGGGGGACAACCTACAATGAGCAGTTCTTC. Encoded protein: CASSLGGTTYNEQFF.

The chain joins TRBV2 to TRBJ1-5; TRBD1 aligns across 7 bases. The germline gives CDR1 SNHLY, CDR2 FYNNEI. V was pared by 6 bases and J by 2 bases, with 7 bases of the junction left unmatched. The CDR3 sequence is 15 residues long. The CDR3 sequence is CASSADRWGNQPQHF. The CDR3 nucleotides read TGTGCCAGCAGCGCGGACAGGTGGGGCAATCAGCCCCAGCATTTT.

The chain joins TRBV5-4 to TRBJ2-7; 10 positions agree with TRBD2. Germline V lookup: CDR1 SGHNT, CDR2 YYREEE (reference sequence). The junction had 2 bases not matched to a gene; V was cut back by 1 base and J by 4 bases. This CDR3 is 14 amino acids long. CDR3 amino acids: CASSLKAGGYEQYF. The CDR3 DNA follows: TGTGCCAGCAGCTTGAAAGCGGGAGGGTACGAGCAGTACTTC. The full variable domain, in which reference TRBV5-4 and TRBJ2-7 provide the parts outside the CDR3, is ETGVTQSPTHLIKTRGQQVTLRCSSQSGHNTVSWYQQALGQGPQFIFQYYREEENGRGNFPPRFSGLQFPNYSSELNVNALELDDSALYLCASSLKAGGYEQYFGPGTRLTVT.

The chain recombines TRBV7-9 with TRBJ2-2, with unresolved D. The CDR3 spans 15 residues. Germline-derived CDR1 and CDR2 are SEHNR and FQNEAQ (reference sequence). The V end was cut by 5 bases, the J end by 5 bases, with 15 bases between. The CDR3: CASSLRTGRTGELFF. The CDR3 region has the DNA TGTGCCAGCAGCCTCCGCACGGGTCGGACCGGGGAGCTGTTTTTT.

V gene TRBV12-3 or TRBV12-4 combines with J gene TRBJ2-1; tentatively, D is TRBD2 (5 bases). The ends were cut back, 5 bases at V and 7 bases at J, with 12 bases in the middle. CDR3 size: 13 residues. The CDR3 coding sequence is TGTGCCAGCAGTCTCGGACTGGTTAATGAGCAGTTCTTC. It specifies CASSLGLVNEQFF.

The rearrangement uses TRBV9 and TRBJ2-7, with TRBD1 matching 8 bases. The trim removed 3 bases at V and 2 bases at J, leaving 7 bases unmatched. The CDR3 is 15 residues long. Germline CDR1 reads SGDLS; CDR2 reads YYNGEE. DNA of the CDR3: TGTGCCAGCAGCGCCCAGACAGGGGCTACCTACGAGCAGTACTTC. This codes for CASSAQTGATYEQYF. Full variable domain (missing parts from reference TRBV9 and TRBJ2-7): DSGVTQTPKHLITATGQRVTLRCSPRSGDLSVYWYQQSLDQGLQFLIQYYNGEERAKGNILERFSAQQFPDLHSELNLSSLELGDSALYFCASSAQTGATYEQYFGPGTRLTVT.

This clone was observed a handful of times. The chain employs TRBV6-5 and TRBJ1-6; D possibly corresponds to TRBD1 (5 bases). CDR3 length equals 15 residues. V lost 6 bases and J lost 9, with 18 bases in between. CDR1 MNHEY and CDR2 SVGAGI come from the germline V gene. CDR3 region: CASRGGSRAGSPLHF. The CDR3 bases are TGTGCCAGCAGGGGGGGGTCTCGAGCGGGTTCACCCCTCCACTTT.

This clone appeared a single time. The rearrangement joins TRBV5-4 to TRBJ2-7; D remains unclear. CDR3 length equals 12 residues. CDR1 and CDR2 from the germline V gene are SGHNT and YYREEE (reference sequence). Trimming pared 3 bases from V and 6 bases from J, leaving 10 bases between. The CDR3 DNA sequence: TGTGCCAGCAGCTATGACTCCGTCGAGCAGTACTTC. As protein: CASSYDSVEQYF.

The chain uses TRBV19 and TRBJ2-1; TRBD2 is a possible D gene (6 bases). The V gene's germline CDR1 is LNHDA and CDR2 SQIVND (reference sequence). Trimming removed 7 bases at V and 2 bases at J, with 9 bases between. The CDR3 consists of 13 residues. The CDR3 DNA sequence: TGTGCCAGTAAGGAGGGTGCCTACAATGAGCAGTTCTTC. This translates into CASKEGAYNEQFF. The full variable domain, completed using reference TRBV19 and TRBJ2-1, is DGGITQSPKYLFRKEGQNVTLSCEQNLNHDAMYWYRQDPGQGLRLIYYSQIVNDFQKGDIAEGYSVSREKKESFPLTVTSAQKNPTAFYLCASKEGAYNEQFFGPGTRLTVL.

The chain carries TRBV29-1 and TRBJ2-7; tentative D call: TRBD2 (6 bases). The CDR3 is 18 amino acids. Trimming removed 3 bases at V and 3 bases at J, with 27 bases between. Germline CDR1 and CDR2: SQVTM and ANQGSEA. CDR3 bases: TGCAGCGTTGAGATCTCTGAGGGAGGCGACATCCTACTCTACGAGCAGTACTTC. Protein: CSVEISEGGDILLYEQYF.

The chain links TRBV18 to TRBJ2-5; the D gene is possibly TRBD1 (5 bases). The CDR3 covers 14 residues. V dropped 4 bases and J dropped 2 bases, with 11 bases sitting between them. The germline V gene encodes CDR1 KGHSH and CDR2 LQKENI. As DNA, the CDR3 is TGTGCCAGCTCACTCTTTGGACAACAAGAGACCCAGTACTTC. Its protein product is CASSLFGQQETQYF. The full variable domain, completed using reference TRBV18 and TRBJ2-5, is NAGVMQNPRHLVRRRGQEARLRCSPMKGHSHVYWYRQLPEEGLKFMVYLQKENIIDESGMPKERFSAEFPKEGPSILRIQQVVRGDSAAYFCASSLFGQQETQYFGPGTRLLVL.

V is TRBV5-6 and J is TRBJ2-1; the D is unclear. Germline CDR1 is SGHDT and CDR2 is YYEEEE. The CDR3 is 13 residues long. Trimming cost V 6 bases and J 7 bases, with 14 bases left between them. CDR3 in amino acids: CASKIRVPNEQFF. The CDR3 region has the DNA TGTGCCAGCAAAATCCGGGTTCCAAATGAGCAGTTCTTC.

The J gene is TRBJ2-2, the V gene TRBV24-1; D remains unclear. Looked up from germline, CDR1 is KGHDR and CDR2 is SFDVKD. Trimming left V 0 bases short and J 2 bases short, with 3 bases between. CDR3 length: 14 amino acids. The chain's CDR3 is CATSDLHNTGELFF. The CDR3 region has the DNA TGTGCCACCAGTGATTTGCATAACACCGGGGAGCTGTTTTTT.

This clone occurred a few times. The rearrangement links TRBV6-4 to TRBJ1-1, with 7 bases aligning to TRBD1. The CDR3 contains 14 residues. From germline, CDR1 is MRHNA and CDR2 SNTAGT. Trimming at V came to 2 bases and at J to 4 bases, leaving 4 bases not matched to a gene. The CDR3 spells CASSDTDRATEAFF. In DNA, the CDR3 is TGTGCCAGCAGTGACACTGACAGGGCCACTGAAGCTTTCTTT.

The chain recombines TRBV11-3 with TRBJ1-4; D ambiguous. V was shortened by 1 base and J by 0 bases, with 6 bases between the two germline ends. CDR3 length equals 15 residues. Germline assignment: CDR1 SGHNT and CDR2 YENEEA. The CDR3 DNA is TGTGCCAGCAGCTTAGCGGGATCAACTAATGAAAAACTGTTTTTT. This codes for CASSLAGSTNEKLFF.

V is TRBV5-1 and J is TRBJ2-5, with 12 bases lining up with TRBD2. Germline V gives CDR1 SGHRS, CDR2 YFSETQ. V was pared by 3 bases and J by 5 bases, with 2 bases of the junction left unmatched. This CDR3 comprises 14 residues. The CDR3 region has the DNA TGCGCCAGCAGCTCTAGCGGGAGGGTCGAGACCCAGTACTTC. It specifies CASSSSGRVETQYF.

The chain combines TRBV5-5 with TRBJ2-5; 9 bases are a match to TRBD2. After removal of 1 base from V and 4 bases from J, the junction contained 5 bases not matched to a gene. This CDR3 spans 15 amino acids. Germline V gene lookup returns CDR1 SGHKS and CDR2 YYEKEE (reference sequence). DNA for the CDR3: TGTGCCAGCAGCTTGTTTAGCGGGAGTGTAGAGACCCAGTACTTC. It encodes CASSLFSGSVETQYF.

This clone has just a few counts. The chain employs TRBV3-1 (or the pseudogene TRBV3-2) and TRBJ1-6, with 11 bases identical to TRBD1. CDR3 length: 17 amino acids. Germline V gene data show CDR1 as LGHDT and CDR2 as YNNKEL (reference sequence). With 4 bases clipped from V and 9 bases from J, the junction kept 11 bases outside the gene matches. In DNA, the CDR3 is TGTGCCAGCAGCCTTCGTCCCGGGACAGGGGGAGGTTCACCCCTCCACTTT. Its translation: CASSLRPGTGGGSPLHF.

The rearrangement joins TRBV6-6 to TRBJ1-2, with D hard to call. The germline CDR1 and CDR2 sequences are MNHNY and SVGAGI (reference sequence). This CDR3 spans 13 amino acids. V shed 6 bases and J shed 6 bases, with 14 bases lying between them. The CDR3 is CASSSRSDNGYTF. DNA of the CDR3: TGTGCCAGCAGCTCTCGATCAGACAATGGCTACACCTTC.

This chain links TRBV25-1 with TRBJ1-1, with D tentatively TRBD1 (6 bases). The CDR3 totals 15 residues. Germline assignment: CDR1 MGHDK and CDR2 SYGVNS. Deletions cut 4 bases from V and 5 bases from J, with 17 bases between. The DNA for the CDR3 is TGTGCCAGCAGTGCGAGCGGGGGCGAATTAACTGAAGCTTTCTTT. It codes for CASSASGGELTEAFF. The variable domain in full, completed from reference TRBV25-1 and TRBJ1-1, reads EADIYQTPRYLVIGTGKKITLECSQTMGHDKMYWYQQDPGMELHLIHYSYGVNSTEKGDLSSESTVSRIRTEHFPLTLESARPSHTSQYLCASSASGGELTEAFFGQGTRLTVV.

CDR3 DNA: TGTGCCAGCTCACCGGGACAGCTCAGAGACACCGGGGAGCTGTTTTTT. As protein: CASSPGQLRDTGELFF. The J gene is TRBJ2-2, the V gene TRBV18; TRBD1 matches at 7 bases. Germline V gene data show CDR1 as KGHSH and CDR2 as LQKENI. This CDR3 region has 16 residues. Losses at the gene ends were 3 bases for V and 3 bases for J; bases not matched to a gene: 7.

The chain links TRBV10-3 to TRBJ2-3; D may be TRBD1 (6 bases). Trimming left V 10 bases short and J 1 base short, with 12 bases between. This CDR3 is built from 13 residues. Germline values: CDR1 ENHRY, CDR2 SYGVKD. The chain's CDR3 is CATAQGGTDTQYF. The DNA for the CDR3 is TGTGCCACCGCACAGGGCGGCACAGATACGCAGTATTTT.

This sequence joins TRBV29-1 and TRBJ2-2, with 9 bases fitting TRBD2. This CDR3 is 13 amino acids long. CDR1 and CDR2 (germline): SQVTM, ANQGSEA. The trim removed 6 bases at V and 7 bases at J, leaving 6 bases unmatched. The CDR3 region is CSVGVAGVGELFF. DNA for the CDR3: TGCAGCGTCGGCGTAGCGGGAGTCGGGGAGCTGTTTTTT.